This TCR beta chain was observed in a study of OX40 agonist ivuxolimab in advanced cancers. The germline gives CDR1 MNHEY, CDR2 SVGAGI. This CDR3 comprises 14 residues. Trimming cost V 1 base and J 3 bases, with 7 bases left between them. Study-wide findings and caveats: Clonal expansion was seen in CD4+ and CD8+ blood T cells by week 6 at 0.1 to 3.0 mg/kg. Antigen specificity of clonally expanded peripheral T cells was not established.

Clones were sequenced by immunoSEQ multiplex PCR, and TCRdb holds only the in-frame ones, with some missing. The sample carries approximately 23,000 clones, around 88% recorded once. Note on this clone: The antigen is unknown.

This TCR was recovered from an adult with an advanced solid tumor such as melanoma, head and neck, liver or kidney cancer. The chain joins TRBV6-5 to TRBJ2-1; tentatively, D is TRBD2 (6 bases). The sequencing used CD4+ or CD8+ T cells sorted from blood, collected in a trial of the OX40 agonist ivuxolimab. CDR3 DNA sequence: TGTGCCAGCAGTTACTTAGCGGTCTACAATGAGCAGTTCTTC. Encoded protein: CASSYLAVYNEQFF.